This is a list of T cell receptor beta chains from one sample in a study of spatial heterogeneity in lung cancer. Each CDR3 protein is one row after TCRdb ran MiXCR on the 5' RACE reads. This table holds about 36,000 distinct CDR3 sequences, around 5% found once. The sequencing used PBMCs, collected at surgery. The receptors were gathered from a female donor with early-stage non-small cell lung cancer. CDR3s include the opening cysteine and the closing phenylalanine or tryptophan. Fields, in order: clone size, V gene, D gene, J gene, CDR3 DNA, CDR3 protein. A D gene is named only where the DNA matches it firmly. Size is stated for part of the rows, as once, few or many counts, or as a class when the clone is expanded.

abundance: many; v_gene: TRBV2; d_gene: TRBD1; j_gene: TRBJ2-3; CDR3nt: TGTGCCAGCAGAGTCAGGGGGCACGATACGCAGTATTTT; CDR3aa: CASRVRGHDTQYF
abundance: many; v_gene: TRBV5-1; d_gene: NA; j_gene: TRBJ1-3; CDR3nt: TGCGCCAGCACCCCCGACGTCGGGGCTGGAAACACCATATATTTT; CDR3aa: CASTPDVGAGNTIYF
abundance: many; v_gene: TRBV7-9; d_gene: TRBD2; j_gene: TRBJ2-7; CDR3nt: TGTGCCAGCAGGGAGAGTGGGGGGGCCTACGAGCAGTACTTC; CDR3aa: CASRESGGAYEQYF
abundance: many; v_gene: TRBV27; d_gene: NA; j_gene: TRBJ2-6; CDR3nt: TGTGCCAGCAGTTTCGGCAGAACTGGGGCCAACGTCCTGACTTTC; CDR3aa: CASSFGRTGANVLTF
abundance: many; v_gene: TRBV5-1; d_gene: NA; j_gene: TRBJ2-5; CDR3nt: TGCGCCAGCAGCTTGTCCCAGATCCAAGAGACCCAGTACTTC; CDR3aa: CASSLSQIQETQYF
abundance: many; v_gene: TRBV27; d_gene: TRBD2; j_gene: TRBJ2-1; CDR3nt: TGTGCCAGCAGCCTGGGATTCCGCGGGAGGGAGAACAATGAGCAGTTCTTC; CDR3aa: CASSLGFRGRENNEQFF
abundance: many; v_gene: TRBV13; d_gene: TRBD1; j_gene: TRBJ2-2; CDR3nt: TGTGCCAGCAGCTTATGGGACAGGGGAAACACCGGGGAGCTGTTTTTT; CDR3aa: CASSLWDRGNTGELFF
abundance: few; v_gene: TRBV5-1; d_gene: TRBD1; j_gene: TRBJ2-5; CDR3nt: TGCGCCAGCAGCTGGACAGGGACCCAAGAGACCCAGTACTTC; CDR3aa: CASSWTGTQETQYF
abundance: many; v_gene: TRBV5-5; d_gene: NA; j_gene: TRBJ2-5; CDR3nt: TGTGCCAGCGGCGGGGACACGCAAGAGACCCAGTACTTC; CDR3aa: CASGGDTQETQYF
abundance: many; v_gene: TRBV7-7; d_gene: NA; j_gene: TRBJ1-1; CDR3nt: TGTGCTAGCAGCCCTGGGGGGGGTGAAGCTGAAGCTTTCTTT; CDR3aa: CASSPGGGEAEAFF
abundance: few; v_gene: TRBV4-2; d_gene: NA; j_gene: TRBJ1-4; CDR3nt: TGTGCCAGCAGCCAAGACCCTACCGGGCTTTGGGAAAAACTGTTTTTT; CDR3aa: CASSQDPTGLWEKLFF
abundance: many; v_gene: TRBV18; d_gene: TRBD2; j_gene: TRBJ2-3; CDR3nt: TGTGCCAGCTCACCACCGGAGGCTAGCGGGAGATCAGATACGCAGTATTTT; CDR3aa: CASSPPEASGRSDTQYF
abundance: many; v_gene: TRBV20-1; d_gene: NA; j_gene: TRBJ2-3; CDR3nt: TGCAGTGCTAGAGATAATGACTTTCCCACAGATACGCAGTATTTT; CDR3aa: CSARDNDFPTDTQYF
abundance: many; v_gene: TRBV6-5; d_gene: NA; j_gene: TRBJ2-5; CDR3nt: TGTGCCAGCAGTTCTCAAGGACCCGCCTCGGCCCAGTACTTC; CDR3aa: CASSSQGPASAQYF
abundance: many; v_gene: TRBV20-1; d_gene: TRBD2; j_gene: TRBJ2-7; CDR3nt: TGCAGTGCTTCGTTACTAGCGAGGAGCTCCTACGAGCAGTACTTC; CDR3aa: CSASLLARSSYEQYF
abundance: few; v_gene: TRBV30; d_gene: NA; j_gene: TRBJ2-3; CDR3nt: TGTGCCTGGAGAAGAGGTGGGACACTGGTCACAGATACGCAGTATTTT; CDR3aa: CAWRRGGTLVTDTQYF
abundance: many; v_gene: TRBV7-9; d_gene: NA; j_gene: TRBJ2-2; CDR3nt: TGTGCCAGCAGCTTAGCCACCGGGGAGCTGTTTTTT; CDR3aa: CASSLATGELFF
abundance: NA; v_gene: TRBV20-1; d_gene: NA; j_gene: TRBJ2-2; CDR3nt: TGCAGTGCTAGAGCGGGTCCCAACACCGGGGAGCTGTTTTTT; CDR3aa: CSARAGPNTGELFF
abundance: NA; v_gene: TRBV7-2; d_gene: TRBD1; j_gene: TRBJ1-5; CDR3nt: TGTGCCAGCAGCTTGATCGCAGGGGGGCACCAGCCCCAGCATTTT; CDR3aa: CASSLIAGGHQPQHF
abundance: NA; v_gene: TRBV5-1; d_gene: TRBD1; j_gene: TRBJ2-7; CDR3nt: TGCGCCAGCAGCCAAAGGTTGGGGACAGGGAGGGACGAGCAGTACTTC; CDR3aa: CASSQRLGTGRDEQYF
abundance: NA; v_gene: TRBV20-1; d_gene: NA; j_gene: TRBJ1-1; CDR3nt: TGCAGTGCCCAGATGGGGGGCTGGAGCACTGAAGCTTTCTTT; CDR3aa: CSAQMGGWSTEAFF
abundance: many; v_gene: TRBV7-8; d_gene: NA; j_gene: TRBJ1-1; CDR3nt: TGTGCCAGCAGCTTAGTGACAGGGAACACTGAAGCTTTCTTT; CDR3aa: CASSLVTGNTEAFF
abundance: many; v_gene: TRBV4-1; d_gene: NA; j_gene: TRBJ1-6; CDR3nt: TGCGCCAGCAGCCAAGCTGGGGGATCCTATAATTCACCCCTCCACTTT; CDR3aa: CASSQAGGSYNSPLHF
abundance: many; v_gene: TRBV7-9; d_gene: NA; j_gene: TRBJ1-3; CDR3nt: TGTGCCTTCTCTATGAACAGGGCTGGAAACACCATATATTTT; CDR3aa: CAFSMNRAGNTIYF
abundance: many; v_gene: TRBV5-1; d_gene: NA; j_gene: TRBJ2-5; CDR3nt: TGCGCCAGCAGCTTGGCTGGTACCCAGGAGACCCAGTACTTC; CDR3aa: CASSLAGTQETQYF
abundance: many; v_gene: TRBV20-1; d_gene: NA; j_gene: TRBJ1-5; CDR3nt: TGCAGTGCTGTCCGCGACATCGATCAGCCCCAGCATTTT; CDR3aa: CSAVRDIDQPQHF
abundance: many; v_gene: TRBV11-2; d_gene: TRBD2; j_gene: TRBJ2-5; CDR3nt: TGTGCCAGCAGCTCTCTAGCGGGGCAAGAGACCCAGTACTTC; CDR3aa: CASSSLAGQETQYF
abundance: NA; v_gene: TRBV6-2/TRBV6-3; d_gene: TRBD2; j_gene: TRBJ2-7; CDR3nt: TGTGCCAGCAGGCGGGAGATACACGAGCAGTACTTC; CDR3aa: CASRREIHEQYF
abundance: many; v_gene: TRBV6-2/TRBV6-3; d_gene: NA; j_gene: TRBJ2-5; CDR3nt: TGTGCCAGCAGTCCCCCCGGGATCGGTCAGGAGACCCAGTACTTC; CDR3aa: CASSPPGIGQETQYF
abundance: many; v_gene: TRBV2; d_gene: NA; j_gene: TRBJ2-6; CDR3nt: TGTGCCAGCAGTGAATGGTTGCCGGGTATCTCTCGCTCTGGGGCCAACGTCCTGACTTTC; CDR3aa: CASSEWLPGISRSGANVLTF
abundance: few; v_gene: TRBV7-8; d_gene: NA; j_gene: TRBJ2-2; CDR3nt: TGTGCCAGCAGCTCGTTCGGCAGGGGATTCAACACCGGGGAGCTGTTTTTT; CDR3aa: CASSSFGRGFNTGELFF
abundance: many; v_gene: TRBV9; d_gene: NA; j_gene: TRBJ2-7; CDR3nt: TGTGCCAGCAGCGTAGCTCCGGGAGACCTCTACGAGCAGTACTTC; CDR3aa: CASSVAPGDLYEQYF
abundance: few; v_gene: TRBV10-3; d_gene: NA; j_gene: TRBJ1-1; CDR3nt: TGTGCCATCAGTGAGTTAGGGGGAGACACTGAAGCTTTCTTT; CDR3aa: CAISELGGDTEAFF
abundance: NA; v_gene: TRBV6-1; d_gene: TRBD2; j_gene: TRBJ2-3; CDR3nt: TGTGCCAGCAGTGAAAGGGTCTCTAGCGGGAGTTTCACAGATACGCAGTATTTT; CDR3aa: CASSERVSSGSFTDTQYF
abundance: many; v_gene: TRBV27; d_gene: TRBD2; j_gene: TRBJ2-1; CDR3nt: TGTGCCAGCAGCCTAGCGGGTAGCTCCTACAATGAGCAGTTCTTC; CDR3aa: CASSLAGSSYNEQFF
abundance: few; v_gene: TRBV4-1; d_gene: NA; j_gene: TRBJ1-2; CDR3nt: TGCGCCAGCAGCCAACCGGAGGGGGTTGGCTACACCTTC; CDR3aa: CASSQPEGVGYTF
abundance: many; v_gene: TRBV18; d_gene: TRBD2; j_gene: TRBJ2-5; CDR3nt: TGTGCCAGCTCACTCTCAGCGGGGGCGAACCAAGAGACCCAGTACTTC; CDR3aa: CASSLSAGANQETQYF
abundance: many; v_gene: TRBV20-1; d_gene: NA; j_gene: TRBJ2-7; CDR3nt: TGCAGTGCCGCCGGGGGGCGAGGGACCTACGAGCAGTACTTC; CDR3aa: CSAAGGRGTYEQYF
abundance: many; v_gene: TRBV5-6; d_gene: NA; j_gene: TRBJ1-1; CDR3nt: TGTGCCAGCAGCTTTGGACAGAGGGACACTGAAGCTTTCTTT; CDR3aa: CASSFGQRDTEAFF
abundance: NA; v_gene: TRBV7-6; d_gene: NA; j_gene: TRBJ2-1; CDR3nt: TGTGCCAGCAGCTCGACAGGTGAGCAGTTCTTC; CDR3aa: CASSSTGEQFF
abundance: few; v_gene: TRBV7-8; d_gene: TRBD1; j_gene: TRBJ1-1; CDR3nt: TGTGCCAGCAGCTACGACAGGGGCACTGAAGCTTTCTTT; CDR3aa: CASSYDRGTEAFF